These 7 T cell receptor beta chains were all obtained from the same sample, sequenced in a study of shared clonotypes between healthy human individuals. The protocol was immunoSEQ multiplex PCR, while the TCRdb copy is restricted to in-frame clones and leaves out a portion. The sample consists of roughly 2.5 million clones, around nine tenths of them appearing once. The specimen was naive CD4+ T cells sorted from blood. The sample's subset: CD45RA+ positively selected. These receptors came from a man aged 18-30 years in good health.

CDR3 region: CASSSRTSGSINEQFF. The CDR3 region has the DNA TGTGCCAGCAGCTCTCGGACTAGCGGGAGTATCAATGAGCAGTTCTTC. The chain links TRBV5-4 to TRBJ2-1, with 13 nucleotides matching TRBD2. Germline values: CDR1 SGHNT, CDR2 YYREEE (reference sequence). J lost 6 bases, V lost 3 bases, and 6 bases had no gene match. The CDR3 extends over 16 amino acids.

This clone was counted only a few times. The genes are TRBV2 and TRBJ1-2, with a weak D call TRBD1 (5 bases). Germline lookup yields CDR1 SNHLY and CDR2 FYNNEI. The CDR3 runs 12 residues. V lost 6 bases and J 5 bases, leaving 10 bases between the germline ends. CDR3 protein: CASRGPGYGYTF. CDR3 coding DNA: TGTGCCAGCAGGGGACCGGGGTATGGCTACACCTTC. The variable domain in full, completed from reference TRBV2 and TRBJ1-2, reads EPEVTQTPSHQVTQMGQEVILRCVPISNHLYFYWYRQILGQKVEFLVSFYNNEISEKSEIFDDQFSVERPDGSNFTLKIRSTKLEDSAMYFCASRGPGYGYTFGSGTRLTVV.

This chain joins TRBV19 and TRBJ1-6; D ambiguous. V shed 9 bases and J shed 5 bases, with 8 bases lying between them. The CDR3 is made up of 12 amino acids. Germline V gene lookup returns CDR1 LNHDA and CDR2 SQIVND (reference sequence). CDR3 sequence (DNA): TGTGCCAGCCGACGGGATAATTCACCCCTCCACTTT. This gives the protein CASRRDNSPLHF.

This clone was seen only once. The chain couples TRBV6-1 to TRBJ1-5; 9 bases match TRBD1. Germline V gene sequence: CDR1 MNHNS, CDR2 SASEGT. This CDR3 comprises 16 residues. V was pared by 2 bases and J by 7 bases, with 9 bases of the junction left unmatched. CDR3 loop: CASSESWGQGWQPQHF. CDR3 DNA: TGTGCCAGCAGTGAAAGTTGGGGACAGGGTTGGCAGCCCCAGCATTTT.

This chain connects TRBV11-3 to TRBJ2-1, with no clear D. CDR1 and CDR2 (germline): SGHNT, YENEEA. The CDR3 is 15 residues long. The V and J ends lost 5 bases and 0 bases respectively, with 11 bases between them. CDR3 sequence (DNA): TGTGCCAGCAGCCTCCGTAGCAACTCCTACAATGAGCAGTTCTTC. Translation: CASSLRSNSYNEQFF.

This chain uses TRBV27 with TRBJ1-6; the match to TRBD1 covers 7 bases. CDR1 is MNHEY and CDR2 is SMNVEV in the germline V gene (reference sequence). This CDR3 region has 17 residues. The V gene end was trimmed by 5 bases and the J gene end by 3 bases; junction bases not matched to a gene: 10. The CDR3 coding sequence is TGTGCCAGCAGTCCAATTCAGGGGGGCCTCTATAATTCACCCCTCCACTTT. This translates into CASSPIQGGLYNSPLHF.

The chain carries TRBV2 and TRBJ1-6; tentatively, D is TRBD1 (6 bases). The CDR3 is 12 residues long. V was clipped by 7 bases and J by 10 bases, with 11 bases between them. Germline V gene data show CDR1 as SNHLY and CDR2 as FYNNEI. CDR3 DNA: TGTGCCAGCAACAGGGAAGAATCACCCCTCCACTTT. It yields the protein CASNREESPLHF.